Below, 23 T cell receptor beta chains from the same sample are listed, as sequenced in a study of patients and donors after allogeneic stem cell transplantation. Via MiXCR, TCRdb re-called the RT-PCR reads, giving one row per CDR3 protein. The sample holds approximately 98,000 distinct CDR3 sequences, 35% seen once. Sequences were obtained from blood, either unsorted or a sorted T cell fraction (not recorded which). The receptors originated from a human donor who was either an allogeneic HSCT recipient or a stem cell or donor lymphocyte infusion donor (not recorded which). It is not recorded whose cells these are; they may come from a transplant donor.

The V and J genes are TRBV4-3 and TRBJ1-1; the match to TRBD1 covers 7 bases. The CDR3 has 13 residues. The junction had 3 bases not matched to a gene; V was cut back by 8 bases and J by 0 bases. Germline assignment: CDR1 LGHNA and CDR2 YSLEER. The chain's CDR3 is CASGGQLNTEAFF. The CDR3 coding sequence is TGCGCCAGCGGGGGACAGTTGAACACTGAAGCTTTCTTT.

The chain uses TRBV6-5 and TRBJ2-3; D is undetermined. The germline gives CDR1 MNHEY, CDR2 SVGAGI. The CDR3 totals 13 residues. V lost 2 bases, J lost 1 base, and 4 bases lay in between. The CDR3, as DNA: TGTGCCAGCAGTTACACGGGCACAGATACGCAGTATTTT. Amino acid sequence: CASSYTGTDTQYF.

There are a few counts of this clonotype. V is TRBV20-1 and J is TRBJ2-4; 10 bases are a match to TRBD2. Germline CDR1 and CDR2: DFQATT and SNEGSKA (reference sequence). The CDR3 sequence is 15 residues long. The V and J ends lost 0 bases and 6 bases, in that order; junction bases with no gene match: 5. The CDR3 reads CSARDGTSELNIQYF. DNA of the CDR3: TGCAGTGCTAGAGATGGGACTAGCGAGTTAAACATTCAGTACTTC.

This clonotype has just a few counts. The chain carries TRBV24-1 and TRBJ1-5; 7 bases align to TRBD1. Germline CDR1 KGHDR, CDR2 SFDVKD. V lost 3 bases to trimming and J lost 5 bases; unmatched junction nucleotides: 3. This CDR3 contains 14 residues. Here the CDR3 DNA reads TGTGCCACCAGTGATACAGGGGACGATCAGCCCCAGCATTTT. Residues: CATSDTGDDQPQHF.

This clonotype came up a few times. V and J are TRBV5-1 and TRBJ2-3; maybe TRBD2 (5 bases). Germline V lookup: CDR1 SGHRS, CDR2 YFSETQ. The V end lost 4 bases, the J end lost 2 bases, and 11 bases lay between the germline ends. CDR3 size: 14 residues. CDR3 sequence (DNA): TGCGCCAGCAGCCTGTTGGACTCCACAGATACGCAGTATTTT. Its protein product is CASSLLDSTDTQYF. Full variable domain (missing parts from reference TRBV5-1 and TRBJ2-3): KAGVTQTPRYLIKTRGQQVTLSCSPISGHRSVSWYQQTPGQGLQFLFEYFSETQRNKGNFPGRFSGRQFSNSRSEMNVSTLELGDSALYLCASSLLDSTDTQYFGPGTRLTVL.

The chain links TRBV7-2 to TRBJ1-2; tentatively, D is TRBD1 (5 bases). There are 14 residues in the CDR3. Germline CDR1 reads SGHTA; CDR2 reads FQGNSA. Deletions cut 1 base from V and 8 bases from J, with 14 bases between. The CDR3 region is CASSLGWGSDGYTF. CDR3 coding DNA: TGTGCCAGCAGCTTAGGCTGGGGGTCGGACGGCTACACCTTC.

The chain carries TRBV6-5 and TRBJ2-1; 8 positions match TRBD2. V was clipped by 0 bases and J by 0 bases; unmatched bases: 4. The length of the CDR3 is 17 residues. In germline, CDR1 is MNHEY, CDR2 SVGAGI. CDR3 coding DNA: TGTGCCAGCAGTTACTCGACGGGAGGGAGCTCCTACAATGAGCAGTTCTTC. Protein: CASSYSTGGSSYNEQFF.

This chain links TRBV28 with TRBJ2-7; tentative D call: TRBD1 (6 bases). Trimming shortened V by 6 bases and J by 4 bases, and 19 bases separated the two germline ends. Germline V gene lookup returns CDR1 MDHEN and CDR2 SYDVKM. The CDR3 loop spans 15 amino acids. CDR3 amino acids: CASSVPQGTGYEQYF. In DNA, the CDR3 is TGTGCCAGCAGCGTACCCCAGGGGACGGGGTACGAGCAGTACTTC.

This clonotype was counted only a few times. The chain links TRBV20-1 to TRBJ1-1; no definite D call. CDR1 and CDR2 from the germline V gene are DFQATT and SNEGSKA (reference sequence). The CDR3 has 11 amino acids. Trimming pared 5 bases from V and 10 bases from J, leaving 14 bases between. The CDR3 here is CSAQIGEGAFF. CDR3 sequence (DNA): TGCAGTGCTCAGATCGGGGAGGGAGCTTTCTTT.

The rearrangement joins TRBV15 to TRBJ1-5; the D is unclear. The CDR3 contains 13 residues. V was pared by 3 bases and J by 7 bases, with 10 bases between. Germline V gene data show CDR1 as LNHNV and CDR2 as YYDKDF (reference sequence). Here the CDR3 reads CATSSKGGQPQHF. For the CDR3, the DNA is TGTGCCACCAGCAGTAAAGGAGGGCAGCCCCAGCATTTT.

This clonotype was counted a few times. This sequence joins TRBV7-9 and TRBJ1-4; D remains ambiguous. The CDR3 is made up of 14 amino acids. The ends were cut back, 5 bases at V and 7 bases at J, with 14 bases in the middle. CDR1 and CDR2 from the germline V gene are SEHNR and FQNEAQ (reference sequence). Written as DNA, the CDR3 is TGTGCCAGCAGCCCGAAACCCCCGGGTGAAAAACTGTTTTTT. The encoded protein is CASSPKPPGEKLFF.

The genes are TRBV7-2 and TRBJ1-1; TRBD1 matches 9 bases. The junction had 1 base not matched to a gene; V was cut back by 0 bases and J by 2 bases. There are 15 residues in the CDR3. Germline V lookup: CDR1 SGHTA, CDR2 FQGNSA. CDR3 in amino acids: CASSLAGQGNTEAFF. The CDR3 DNA is TGTGCCAGCAGCTTAGCGGGACAGGGCAACACTGAAGCTTTCTTT.

This clonotype was recorded once. The chain carries TRBV7-2 and TRBJ2-1; D gene ambiguous. In germline, CDR1 is SGHTA, CDR2 FQGNSA. V was pared by 5 bases and J by 3 bases, with 20 bases between. The CDR3 is 17 amino acids. CDR3 sequence: CASSPWILKFRYNEQFF. DNA of the CDR3: TGTGCCAGCAGCCCGTGGATTCTCAAGTTTCGCTACAATGAGCAGTTCTTC.

V is TRBV28 and J is TRBJ2-7; TRBD2 aligns across 10 bases. In germline, CDR1 is MDHEN, CDR2 SYDVKM. V shed 6 bases, J shed 5 bases, and the junction held 10 bases outside the gene matches. This CDR3 region has 15 residues. CDR3 region: CASSSSGLATDEQYF. In DNA, the CDR3 is TGTGCCAGCAGCTCATCGGGACTAGCGACTGACGAGCAGTACTTC.

The V call is TRBV20-1, the J call TRBJ1-1; 7 nucleotides agree with TRBD1. The germline CDR1 and CDR2 sequences are DFQATT and SNEGSKA (reference sequence). V shed 3 bases and J 8 bases; nucleotides not matched to a gene: 6. The CDR3 totals 12 residues. The CDR3 is CSASRGTEEAFF. In DNA form, the CDR3 reads TGCAGTGCTAGTCGAGGGACAGAAGAAGCTTTCTTT.

V gene TRBV4-3 combines with J gene TRBJ1-6, with no clear D. V was clipped by 0 bases and J by 5 bases, with 11 bases between them. The CDR3 is 16 amino acids. Germline V gene sequence: CDR1 LGHNA, CDR2 YSLEER. The CDR3 is CASSQENSYNNSPLHF. The CDR3 bases are TGCGCCAGCAGCCAAGAAAACAGTTACAATAATTCACCCCTCCACTTT.

This rearrangement joins TRBV29-1 to TRBJ1-2, with D unresolved. Trimming cost V 6 bases and J 8 bases, with 4 bases left between them. This CDR3 spans 8 amino acids. Germline CDR1 and CDR2: SQVTM and ANQGSEA. The CDR3 DNA reads TGCAGCGTGGGGGGCTACACCTTC. This codes for CSVGGYTF.

This clonotype occurred a few times. The chain couples TRBV4-3 to TRBJ1-2, with D maybe TRBD1 (5 bases). The V gene's germline CDR1 is LGHNA and CDR2 YSLEER. This CDR3 is built from 12 residues. Trimming took off 1 base at V and 8 bases at J, with 8 bases between the two ends. The CDR3 DNA is TGCGCCAGCAGCCAAGCGGGGGACGGCTACACCTTC. This encodes CASSQAGDGYTF.

This rearrangement joins TRBV28 to TRBJ1-1; 9 bases agree with TRBD1. This CDR3 has 12 amino acids. Germline-derived CDR1 and CDR2 are MDHEN and SYDVKM. V trimming: 8 bases; J trimming: 7 bases; junction bases outside the gene matches: 5. As DNA, the CDR3 is TGTGCCAGCGGAACAGGGGGCGTTGAAGCTTTCTTT. Translated: CASGTGGVEAFF.

This clonotype was counted only a few times. The rearrangement links TRBV5-1 to TRBJ1-6, with a weak D call TRBD1 (6 bases). Per the germline V gene, CDR1 is SGHRS and CDR2 is YFSETQ. This CDR3 has 16 residues. Between the trimmed V and J ends, which lost 0 bases and 11 bases, there was a span of 18 bases. The CDR3 sequence is CASSLEHRRGSTPLHF. The CDR3, as DNA: TGCGCCAGCAGCTTGGAGCACCGGAGGGGGTCGACACCCCTCCACTTT. Filled out from reference TRBV5-1 and TRBJ1-6, the complete variable domain reads KAGVTQTPRYLIKTRGQQVTLSCSPISGHRSVSWYQQTPGQGLQFLFEYFSETQRNKGNFPGRFSGRQFSNSRSEMNVSTLELGDSALYLCASSLEHRRGSTPLHFGNGTRLTVT.

The chain links TRBV4-1 to TRBJ2-2; a possible D gene is TRBD1 (6 bases). The CDR3 has 17 amino acids. In germline, CDR1 is MGHRA, CDR2 YSYEKL. Trimming cost V 4 bases and J 6 bases, with 21 bases left between them. This chain's CDR3 is CASSPGTSLARSGELFF. CDR3 coding DNA: TGCGCCAGCAGCCCCGGGACATCCTTGGCGCGGTCCGGGGAGCTGTTTTTT.

The J gene is TRBJ1-1, the V gene TRBV11-2, with 11 bases lining up with TRBD1. This CDR3 spans 14 amino acids. Trimming took 4 bases from V and 5 from J; bases not matched to a gene: 3. CDR1 and CDR2 (germline): SGHAT, FQNNGV. The DNA for the CDR3 is TGTGCCAGCAGCTGGGACAGGGGGGAGACTGAAGCTTTCTTT. Protein product: CASSWDRGETEAFF.

In its sample, this clonotype was seen many times. The rearrangement links TRBV2 to TRBJ2-1; no definite D call. CDR1 is SNHLY and CDR2 is FYNNEI in the germline V gene. Trimming shortened V by 8 bases and J by 7 bases, and 9 bases separated the two germline ends. The CDR3 has 11 amino acids. The CDR3 DNA sequence: TGTGCCAGCTCCCCCCAGAATGAGCAGTTCTTC. Translation gives CASSPQNEQFF.